This T cell receptor (beta chain) was observed in a study of tumor and adjacent non-tumor tissue in lung cancer. Regarding the study as a whole: TCR diversity was significantly greater in tumor than normal lung tissue.

On this clonotype itself: Its antigen is still unknown. At one of its ends the junction is not consistent with the germline gene, which may arise from a read error.

Germline CDR1 reads SQVTM; CDR2 reads ANQGSEA. The CDR3 spans 17 residues. TCRbeta libraries were built with three rounds of nested PCR, modified from ARM-PCR. TCRdb itself ran the multiplex PCR reads through MiXCR, one entry per CDR3 protein. This table has just over 200,000 distinct CDR3 sequences, about 71% appearing once. This sample's RNA came from whole unsorted tissue. The clonotype originates from a man aged 55 to 70 with non-small cell lung cancer. The material sequenced was lung tumor tissue. V usage is TRBV29-1 and J usage is TRBJ2-1; 13 bases line up with TRBD2. The CDR3 bases are TGCAGCCTTGAACCTACCGGACTAGCGGGAGCGTACAATGAGCAGTTCTTC. Its translation: CSLEPTGLAGAYNEQFF.